This T cell receptor (beta chain) stems from a study of identical twins. The CDR3 length is 15 residues. Trimming cost V 4 bases and J 7 bases; bases outside gene matches: 8. Germline V gene data show CDR1 as SGHDT and CDR2 as YYEEEE. Study-level points and caveats: Weaker excess twin sharing was seen among beta out-of-frame sequences.

TCRdb called the 5' RACE reads again in MiXCR, with one record for every CDR3 protein. Here the sample spans about 700,000 distinct CDR3 sequences, roughly 6% being singletons. This clonotype was counted ten times or more. The antigen remains unidentified. The clonotype originates from a man aged 18 to 30 in good health. This chain links TRBV5-6 with TRBJ2-1; 10 bases agree with TRBD2. The sample comprised naive T cells sorted from blood. The CDR3 loop is CASSPSGRANNEQFF. In nucleotides, the CDR3 is TGTGCCAGCAGCCCCAGCGGGAGGGCCAATAATGAGCAGTTCTTC. The variable domain in full, with the rest retrieved from reference TRBV5-6 and TRBJ2-1, is DAGVTQSPTHLIKTRGQQVTLRCSPKSGHDTVSWYQQALGQGPQFIFQYYEEEERQRGNFPDRFSGHQFPNYSSELNVNALLLGDSALYLCASSPSGRANNEQFFGPGTRLTVL.